Many counts were recorded for the clone carrying this T cell receptor beta chain. Its antigen is undetermined. The entry originates in a study of blood T cells in healthy people across ages. Study-wide results and caveats: PBMCs were not sorted, which prevented a conclusive comparison of naive versus antigen-experienced cells. In long-lived donors, naive CD4+ cell counts and diversity exceeded those of aged donors. There was a strong correlation between TCR beta diversity and naive T cell percentage.

Then a second PCR, running roughly 6 to 12 cycles, was carried out with a sample-barcoded 5' primer and a J-beta primer mix. TCRdb reprocessed the 5' RACE reads via MiXCR and lists one record per CDR3 protein. The repertoire holds some 640,000 distinct CDR3 sequences, with approximately 30% as singletons. The germline V gene has CDR1 MNHEY and CDR2 SVGEGT. V was clipped by 7 bases and J by 1 base, with 10 bases between them. The CDR3 length is 13 residues. The chain has TRBV6-2 or TRBV6-3 and TRBJ1-1, with D possibly TRBD1 on 5 matching bases. The sequence derives from a woman of 80 years or more in good health. The sequenced sample was blood. DNA of the CDR3: TGTGCCAGCACGGGGGGAACGAACACTGAAGCTTTCTTT. Its translation: CASTGGTNTEAFF.